Reported below is one T cell receptor (beta chain). Its antigen is not identified. One junction end does not reproduce the germline sequence, and a read error may be involved. The same CDR3 can be traced to other DNA sequences in this sample. The sample originates from a study of T cells in narcolepsy. Study results and limitations: Reportedly, autoreactive clonotypes were serially detected in patients' blood but not controls'. Autoreactive HCRT-specific and TRIB2-specific clonotypes were marked in same-patient CSF-versus-blood CD4+ comparisons. In some patient and control memory CD4+ samples, autoreactive clones were absent.

Profiling relied on immunoSEQ multiplex PCR, and the TCRdb table lists in-frame clones only, not all of them. The table lists roughly 24,000 clones, 80% to 85% of them singletons, with around 4% in the top ten. This receptor was identified in a human donor in good health. Source material: memory (CD45RA-) CD4+ T cells from blood.

CDR3 loop: CASSESVQVTGELFF. CDR3 DNA sequence: TGTGCCAGCTCGGAGTCGGTACAGGTAACCGGGGAGCTGTTCTTT. The chain uses TRBV6-1 and TRBJ2-2; D assignment may be TRBD1 or TRBD2 (5 bases each). Per the germline V gene, CDR1 is MNHNS and CDR2 is SASEGT. The CDR3 has 15 amino acids.